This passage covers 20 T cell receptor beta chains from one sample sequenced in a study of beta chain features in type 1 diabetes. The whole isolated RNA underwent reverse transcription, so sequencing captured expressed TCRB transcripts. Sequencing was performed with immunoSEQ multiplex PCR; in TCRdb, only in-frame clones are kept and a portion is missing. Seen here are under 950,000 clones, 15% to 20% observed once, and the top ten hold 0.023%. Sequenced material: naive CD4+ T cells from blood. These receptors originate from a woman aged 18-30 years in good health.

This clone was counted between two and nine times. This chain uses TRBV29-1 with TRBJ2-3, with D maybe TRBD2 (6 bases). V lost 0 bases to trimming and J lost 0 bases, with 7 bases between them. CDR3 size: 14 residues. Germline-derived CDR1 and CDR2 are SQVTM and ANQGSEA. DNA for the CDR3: TGCAGCGTTGAAGAGAGCGGGAGCACAGATACGCAGTATTTT. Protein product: CSVEESGSTDTQYF.

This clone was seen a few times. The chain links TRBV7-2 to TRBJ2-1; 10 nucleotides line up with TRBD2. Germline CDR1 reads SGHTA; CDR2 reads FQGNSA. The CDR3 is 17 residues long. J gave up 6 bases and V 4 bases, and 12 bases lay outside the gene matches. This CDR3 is CASSSPRSGRLSNEQFF. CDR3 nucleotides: TGTGCCAGCAGCTCTCCACGTAGCGGGAGGCTGTCCAATGAGCAGTTCTTC.

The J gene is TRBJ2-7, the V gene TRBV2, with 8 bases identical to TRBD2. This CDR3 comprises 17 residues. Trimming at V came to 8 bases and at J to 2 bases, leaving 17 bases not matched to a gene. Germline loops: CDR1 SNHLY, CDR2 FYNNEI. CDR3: CASETGTRGRLTYEQYF. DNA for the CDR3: TGTGCCAGCGAAACTGGGACTAGGGGACGGCTGACCTACGAGCAGTACTTC.

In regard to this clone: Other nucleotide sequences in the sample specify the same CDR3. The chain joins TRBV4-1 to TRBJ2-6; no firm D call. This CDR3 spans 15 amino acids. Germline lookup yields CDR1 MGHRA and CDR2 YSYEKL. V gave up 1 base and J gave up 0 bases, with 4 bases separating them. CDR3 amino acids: CASSQGVSGANVLTF. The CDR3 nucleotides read TGCGCCAGCAGCCAAGGGGTCTCTGGGGCCAACGTCCTGACTTTC.

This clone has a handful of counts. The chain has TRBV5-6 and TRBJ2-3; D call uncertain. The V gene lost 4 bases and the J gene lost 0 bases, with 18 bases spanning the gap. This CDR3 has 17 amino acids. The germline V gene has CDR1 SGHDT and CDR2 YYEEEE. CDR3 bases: TGTGCCAGCAGCCCGCTGGGCCCAGGACGAAGCACAGATACGCAGTATTTT. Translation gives CASSPLGPGRSTDTQYF.

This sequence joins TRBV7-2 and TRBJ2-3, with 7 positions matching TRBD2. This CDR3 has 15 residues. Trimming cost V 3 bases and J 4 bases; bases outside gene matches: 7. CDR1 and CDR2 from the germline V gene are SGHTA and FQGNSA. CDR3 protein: CASSFFAGAADTQYF. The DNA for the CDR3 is TGTGCCAGCAGCTTTTTCGCGGGAGCAGCAGATACGCAGTATTTT.

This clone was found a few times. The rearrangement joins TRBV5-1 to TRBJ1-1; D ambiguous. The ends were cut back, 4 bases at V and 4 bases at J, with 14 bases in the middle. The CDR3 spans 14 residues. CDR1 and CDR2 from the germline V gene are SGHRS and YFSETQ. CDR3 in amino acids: CASSPILDPTEAFF. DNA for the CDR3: TGCGCCAGCAGCCCTATACTTGATCCCACTGAAGCTTTCTTT.

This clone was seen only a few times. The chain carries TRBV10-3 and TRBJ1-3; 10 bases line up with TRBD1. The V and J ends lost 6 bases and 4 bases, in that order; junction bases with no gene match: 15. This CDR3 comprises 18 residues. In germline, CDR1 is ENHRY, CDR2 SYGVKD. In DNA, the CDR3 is TGTGCCATCAGCGCCGGGACAGGGGTTTCGTTGAGAGGAAACACCATATATTTT. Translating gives CAISAGTGVSLRGNTIYF.

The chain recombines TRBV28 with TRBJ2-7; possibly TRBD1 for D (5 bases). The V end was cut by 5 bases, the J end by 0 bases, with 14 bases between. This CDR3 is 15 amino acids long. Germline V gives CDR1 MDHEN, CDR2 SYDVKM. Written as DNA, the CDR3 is TGTGCCAGCAGTCCAAGGACACGAAGCTCCTACGAGCAGTACTTC. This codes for CASSPRTRSSYEQYF.

The CDR3 spells CASSAKTGGNTEAFF. CDR3 coding DNA: TGTGCCAGCAGTGCTAAAACAGGGGGCAACACTGAAGCTTTCTTT. The chain joins TRBV6-4 to TRBJ1-1; 9 positions match TRBD1. V was clipped by 4 bases and J by 2 bases; unmatched bases: 5. Germline lookup yields CDR1 MRHNA and CDR2 SNTAGT. The CDR3 has 15 residues.

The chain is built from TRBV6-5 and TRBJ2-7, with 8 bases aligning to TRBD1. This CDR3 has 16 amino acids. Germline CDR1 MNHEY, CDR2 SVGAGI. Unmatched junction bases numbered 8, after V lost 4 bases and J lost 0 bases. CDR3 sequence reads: CASSFGQGISSYEQYF. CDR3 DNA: TGTGCCAGCAGTTTCGGACAGGGTATAAGCTCCTACGAGCAGTACTTC.

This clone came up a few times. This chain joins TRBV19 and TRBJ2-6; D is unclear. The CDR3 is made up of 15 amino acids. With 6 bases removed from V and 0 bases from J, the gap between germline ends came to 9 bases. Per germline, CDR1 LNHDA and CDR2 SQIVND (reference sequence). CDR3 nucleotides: TGTGCCAGTAGCCCTGGTTTCTCTGGGGCCAACGTCCTGACTTTC. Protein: CASSPGFSGANVLTF. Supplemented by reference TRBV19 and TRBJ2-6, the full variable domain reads DGGITQSPKYLFRKEGQNVTLSCEQNLNHDAMYWYRQDPGQGLRLIYYSQIVNDFQKGDIAEGYSVSREKKESFPLTVTSAQKNPTAFYLCASSPGFSGANVLTFGAGSRLTVL.

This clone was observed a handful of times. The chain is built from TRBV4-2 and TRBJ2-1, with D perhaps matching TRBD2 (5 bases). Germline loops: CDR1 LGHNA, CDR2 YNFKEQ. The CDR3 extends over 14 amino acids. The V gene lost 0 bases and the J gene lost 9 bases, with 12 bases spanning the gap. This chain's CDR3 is CASSQDGEHLEQFF. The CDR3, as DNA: TGTGCCAGCAGCCAAGATGGGGAGCATCTTGAGCAGTTCTTC.

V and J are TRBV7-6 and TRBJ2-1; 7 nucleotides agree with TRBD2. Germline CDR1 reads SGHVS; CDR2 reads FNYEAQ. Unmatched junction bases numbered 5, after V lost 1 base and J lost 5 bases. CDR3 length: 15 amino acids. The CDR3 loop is CASSLEGEGNNEQFF. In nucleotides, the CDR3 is TGTGCCAGCAGCTTAGAAGGGGAGGGGAACAATGAGCAGTTCTTC.

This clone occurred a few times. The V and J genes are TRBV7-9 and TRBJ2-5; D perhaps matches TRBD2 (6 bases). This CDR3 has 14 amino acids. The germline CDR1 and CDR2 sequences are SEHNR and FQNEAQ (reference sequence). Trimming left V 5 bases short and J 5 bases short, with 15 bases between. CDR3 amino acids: CASSLWGEAETQYF. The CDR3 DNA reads TGTGCCAGCAGCCTTTGGGGGGAAGCGGAGACCCAGTACTTC. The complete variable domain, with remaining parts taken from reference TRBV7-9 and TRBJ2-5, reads DTGVSQNPRHKITKRGQNVTFRCDPISEHNRLYWYRQTLGQGPEFLTYFQNEAQLEKSRLLSDRFSAERPKGSFSTLEIQRTEQGDSAMYLCASSLWGEAETQYFGPGTRLLVL.

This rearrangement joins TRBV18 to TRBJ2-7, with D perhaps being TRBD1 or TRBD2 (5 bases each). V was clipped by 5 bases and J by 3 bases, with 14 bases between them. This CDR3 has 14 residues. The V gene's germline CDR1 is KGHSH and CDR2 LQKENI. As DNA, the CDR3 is TGTGCCAGCTCATACCGGGACGGCAGCTACGAGCAGTACTTC. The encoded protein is CASSYRDGSYEQYF.

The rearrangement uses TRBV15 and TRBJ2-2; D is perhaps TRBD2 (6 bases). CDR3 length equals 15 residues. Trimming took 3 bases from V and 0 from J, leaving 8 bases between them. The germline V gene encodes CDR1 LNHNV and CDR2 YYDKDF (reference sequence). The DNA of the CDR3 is TGTGCCACCAGCAGGCGACTAGCGAACACCGGGGAGCTGTTTTTT. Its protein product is CATSRRLANTGELFF.

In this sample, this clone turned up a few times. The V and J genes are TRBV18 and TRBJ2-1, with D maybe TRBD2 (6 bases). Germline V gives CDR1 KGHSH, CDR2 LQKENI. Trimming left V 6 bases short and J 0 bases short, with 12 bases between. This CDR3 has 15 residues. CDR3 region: CASSLSGFSYNEQFF. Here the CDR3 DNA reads TGTGCCAGCTCGCTAAGCGGGTTCTCCTACAATGAGCAGTTCTTC.

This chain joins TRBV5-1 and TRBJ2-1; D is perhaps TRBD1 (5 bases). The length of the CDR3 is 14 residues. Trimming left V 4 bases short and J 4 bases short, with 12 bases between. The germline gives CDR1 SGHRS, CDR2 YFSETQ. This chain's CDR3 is CASSLSDSYNEQFF. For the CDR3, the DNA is TGCGCCAGCAGCCTAAGCGACAGTTACAATGAGCAGTTCTTC.

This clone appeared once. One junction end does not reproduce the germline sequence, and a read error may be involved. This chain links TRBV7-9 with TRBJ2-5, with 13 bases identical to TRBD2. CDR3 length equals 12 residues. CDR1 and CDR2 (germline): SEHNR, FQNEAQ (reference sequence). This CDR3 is CASSPQLAGGDF. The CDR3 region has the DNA TGTGCCAGCAGCCCTCAACTAGCGGGAGGGGACTTC.